These 19 T cell receptor beta chains share one sample of origin, sequenced in a study of radiation and T cells in renal cell carcinoma (dated by TCRdb to 2020 to 2021). This specimen's time point label, interpreted: blood 2 weeks post-SBRT. Per the publication, the treatment or condition label means: 15 Gy SBRT to primary tumor, nephrectomy 4 weeks later. The receptor library was made with the immunoSEQ multiplex PCR assay. The table was pulled from immuneACCESS by TCRdb, which kept in-frame rearrangements only. Such tables lose some clones; where checked, under half of the loss comes from unresolved V genes, and the rest has no known cause. This sample is represented by some 60,000 clones; around 78% of them were singletons. Roughly 7% of the sample rests with the top ten. Specimen: blood, collected from a patient whose treatment included radiotherapy and nephrectomy. These TCRs come from a man in his sixties with renal cell carcinoma.

This clone was observed a few times. The V gene is TRBV19, the J gene TRBJ1-1, with 7 positions matching TRBD1. CDR1 is LNHDA, CDR2 SQIVND, per germline (reference sequence). This CDR3 comprises 14 residues. V lost 5 bases and J lost 3; bases outside the gene matches: 6. The CDR3 nucleotides read TGTGCCAGTAGTCGGGGGACAGCCGACACTGAAGCTTTCTTT. Residues: CASSRGTADTEAFF. The full variable domain, rest sourced from reference TRBV19 and TRBJ1-1, is DGGITQSPKYLFRKEGQNVTLSCEQNLNHDAMYWYRQDPGQGLRLIYYSQIVNDFQKGDIAEGYSVSREKKESFPLTVTSAQKNPTAFYLCASSRGTADTEAFFGQGTRLTVV.

This chain joins TRBV5-4 and TRBJ2-7, with D tentatively TRBD2 (5 bases). CDR1 is SGHNT, CDR2 YYREEE, per germline (reference sequence). This CDR3 has 14 residues. The V end lost 0 bases, the J end lost 2 bases, and 9 bases lay between the germline ends. The CDR3 DNA reads TGTGCCAGCAGCTTGGAAGTGGGAGCCTACGAGCAGTACTTC. This encodes CASSLEVGAYEQYF.

The chain joins TRBV7-9 to TRBJ2-7, with D possibly being TRBD1 (5 bases). CDR1 is SEHNR, CDR2 FQNEAQ, per germline (reference sequence). Deletions cut 5 bases from V and 1 base from J, with 12 bases between. This CDR3 spans 14 amino acids. The CDR3 here is CASSPLTASYEQYF. CDR3 in DNA: TGTGCCAGCAGCCCCTTGACAGCATCCTACGAGCAGTACTTC. The whole variable domain, remainder taken from reference TRBV7-9 and TRBJ2-7, is DTGVSQNPRHKITKRGQNVTFRCDPISEHNRLYWYRQTLGQGPEFLTYFQNEAQLEKSRLLSDRFSAERPKGSFSTLEIQRTEQGDSAMYLCASSPLTASYEQYFGPGTRLTVT.

This chain uses TRBV19 with TRBJ2-5; D not certain. The germline V gene encodes CDR1 LNHDA and CDR2 SQIVND (reference sequence). The length of the CDR3 is 13 residues. The ends were cut back, 5 bases at V and 2 bases at J, with 9 bases in the middle. The CDR3 coding sequence is TGTGCCAGTAGTTTTGGCAGTCAAGAGACCCAGTACTTC. Its translation is CASSFGSQETQYF.

This clone has a handful of counts. The gene calls are TRBV18 and TRBJ1-1, with D unclear. Germline CDR1 is KGHSH and CDR2 is LQKENI. Trimming pared 6 bases from V and 0 bases from J, leaving 11 bases between. The CDR3 extends over 14 amino acids. The CDR3 nucleotides read TGTGCCAGCTCCCCCACAGACTTGAACACTGAAGCTTTCTTT. It translates to CASSPTDLNTEAFF.

The chain combines TRBV10-2 with TRBJ2-5; possibly TRBD2 for D (5 bases). Germline V lookup: CDR1 WSHSY, CDR2 SAAADI. The CDR3 contains 14 residues. Trimming left V 8 bases short and J 3 bases short, with 16 bases between. This chain's CDR3 is CASRPQDLKETQYF. The CDR3 DNA sequence: TGCGCCAGCCGCCCCCAGGACTTGAAAGAGACCCAGTACTTC.

The rearrangement links TRBV19 to TRBJ1-2, with D unclear. CDR1 and CDR2 (germline): LNHDA, SQIVND (reference sequence). V lost 4 bases to trimming and J lost 4 bases, with 22 bases between them. This CDR3 has 17 amino acids. The CDR3 loop reads CASSTANTLSSIYGYTF. In nucleotides, the CDR3 is TGTGCCAGTAGTACAGCGAACACTTTAAGTTCGATCTATGGCTACACCTTC. Full variable domain (rest looked up from reference TRBV19 and TRBJ1-2): DGGITQSPKYLFRKEGQNVTLSCEQNLNHDAMYWYRQDPGQGLRLIYYSQIVNDFQKGDIAEGYSVSREKKESFPLTVTSAQKNPTAFYLCASSTANTLSSIYGYTFGSGTRLTVV.

The V gene is TRBV14, the J gene TRBJ2-3; perhaps D is TRBD1 or TRBD2 (6 bases each). CDR3 length equals 19 residues. Looked up from germline, CDR1 is SGHDN and CDR2 is FVKESK. With 2 bases removed from V and 1 base from J, the gap between germline ends came to 22 bases. The CDR3 here is CASSQRRGQTLRGTDTQYF. For the CDR3, the DNA is TGTGCCAGCAGCCAAAGGCGGGGACAAACCCTAAGGGGCACAGATACGCAGTATTTT.

This clone has just a few counts. The chain has TRBV5-1 and TRBJ1-6, with D possibly matching TRBD1 (6 bases). Trimming pared 3 bases from V and 7 bases from J, leaving 17 bases between. CDR1 is SGHRS and CDR2 is YFSETQ in the germline V gene. The CDR3 loop spans 16 amino acids. The chain's CDR3 is CASSSEATGSNSPLHF. The CDR3 DNA sequence: TGCGCCAGCAGCTCTGAAGCCACAGGGTCCAATTCACCCCTCCACTTT.

The chain is built from TRBV7-2 and TRBJ2-4; TRBD2 matches at 16 bases. There are 17 residues in the CDR3. Losses at the gene ends were 5 bases for V and 7 bases for J; bases not matched to a gene: 8. Germline V gene lookup returns CDR1 SGHTA and CDR2 FQGNSA. CDR3 sequence reads: CASSPGTSGGASNIQYF. The CDR3 nucleotides are TGTGCCAGCAGCCCCGGGACTAGCGGGGGGGCCTCTAACATTCAGTACTTC. Complete variable domain (other parts from reference TRBV7-2 and TRBJ2-4): GAGVSQSPSNKVTEKGKDVELRCDPISGHTALYWYRQSLGQGLEFLIYFQGNSAPDKSGLPSDRFSAERTGGSVSTLTIQRTQQEDSAVYLCASSPGTSGGASNIQYFGAGTRLSVL.

V gene TRBV11-2 combines with J gene TRBJ2-2; 13 nucleotides line up with TRBD2. Losses at the gene ends were 0 bases for V and 6 bases for J; bases not matched to a gene: 13. The CDR3 totals 20 residues. Germline values: CDR1 SGHAT, CDR2 FQNNGV. This CDR3 reads CASSLDLGLAGFRSAGELFF. The CDR3 DNA reads TGTGCCAGCAGCTTAGATCTGGGACTAGCGGGGTTTCGTTCCGCCGGGGAGCTGTTTTTT.

V and J are TRBV7-8 and TRBJ2-3, with D unresolved. This CDR3 region has 14 residues. Germline V CDR1 and CDR2: SGHVS, FQNEAQ. V lost 0 bases and J 8 bases, leaving 12 bases between the germline ends. The CDR3 loop reads CASSLAGNEVTQYF. In nucleotides, the CDR3 is TGTGCCAGCAGCTTAGCAGGGAATGAGGTTACGCAGTATTTT.

Here the CDR3 reads CAWSVNRASNGYTF. The CDR3 DNA reads TGTGCCTGGAGTGTGAACAGGGCGAGCAATGGCTACACCTTC. The chain joins TRBV30 to TRBJ1-2, with a weak D call TRBD1 (6 bases). Germline CDR1 GTSNPN, CDR2 SVGIG (reference sequence). The V end lost 0 bases, the J end lost 6 bases, and 14 bases lay between the germline ends. CDR3 length: 14 residues.

This chain links TRBV15 with TRBJ2-5; D unclear. This CDR3 has 16 residues. CDR1 and CDR2 from the germline V gene are LNHNV and YYDKDF (reference sequence). V was trimmed by 0 bases and J by 1 base, leaving 12 bases between them. The CDR3 region has the DNA TGTGCCACCAGCAGAGATTTGGCGGTGTCCCAAGAGACCCAGTACTTC. It encodes CATSRDLAVSQETQYF.

This clone was seen only once. J is TRBJ1-1 and V is TRBV7-8; D might be TRBD1 (6 bases). Deletions cut 0 bases from V and 1 base from J, with 12 bases between. This CDR3 region has 16 residues. Germline lookup yields CDR1 SGHVS and CDR2 FQNEAQ. The CDR3 spells CASSLAMGHRNTEAFF. In DNA, the CDR3 is TGTGCCAGCAGCTTAGCGATGGGACACCGGAACACTGAAGCTTTCTTT.

This clone was counted between two and nine times. V and J are TRBV19 and TRBJ1-3, with no clear D. The germline V and J ends were trimmed by 3 bases and 4 bases, with 16 bases remaining between them. The CDR3 is 16 residues long. Per germline, CDR1 LNHDA and CDR2 SQIVND (reference sequence). The CDR3 protein is CASSILIGVGGNTIYF. In nucleotides, the CDR3 is TGTGCCAGTAGTATTTTAATCGGCGTTGGAGGAAACACCATATATTTT.

This clone was recorded once. The V and J genes are TRBV6-5 and TRBJ2-2, with a tentative D call TRBD2 (7 bases). Germline CDR1 and CDR2: MNHEY and SVGAGI. The CDR3 is 15 amino acids. With 7 bases removed from V and 4 bases from J, the gap between germline ends came to 16 bases. For the CDR3, the DNA is TGTGCCAGCAAAACGAGGGGGGGAAGCACCGGGGAGCTGTTTTTT. Amino acids: CASKTRGGSTGELFF.

The chain is built from TRBV14 and TRBJ1-3, with D hard to call. Between the trimmed V and J ends, which lost 0 bases and 0 bases, there was a span of 9 bases. CDR3 length: 16 residues. CDR1 and CDR2 from the germline V gene are SGHDN and FVKESK. CDR3 coding DNA: TGTGCCAGCAGCCAAGATGGATCTTACTCTGGAAACACCATATATTTT. Its protein product is CASSQDGSYSGNTIYF.

The V gene is TRBV5-1, the J gene TRBJ2-3; no firm D call. Germline lookup yields CDR1 SGHRS and CDR2 YFSETQ. V shed 0 bases and J shed 5 bases, with 16 bases lying between them. The CDR3 consists of 16 residues. CDR3 protein: CASSLAPPATGDTQYF. The CDR3 coding sequence is TGCGCCAGCAGCTTGGCCCCCCCGGCCACGGGAGATACGCAGTATTTT.